The next 9 T cell receptor beta chains were all read from a single sample in a study of T cell changes during pregnancy in multiple sclerosis. Libraries were prepared by immunoSEQ multiplex PCR; TCRdb keeps only in-frame clonotypes and omits some of them. The table lists roughly 58,000 clones, roughly 90% of them singletons. The sample here was CD4+ T cells from peripheral blood mononuclear cells, taken after pregnancy. Every receptor here comes from a female donor in good health, enrolled as a control in a pregnancy study.

This clone has a single count. The chain employs TRBV11-1 and TRBJ2-5, with TRBD2 matching 10 bases. CDR1 is SGHAT, CDR2 FQDESV, per germline (reference sequence). V dropped 7 bases and J dropped 5; count of bases not matched to a gene: 10. This CDR3 is built from 15 residues. The CDR3 reads CASKKSGGAGETQYF. The CDR3 DNA reads as TGTGCCAGCAAGAAAAGCGGGGGGGCCGGTGAGACCCAGTACTTC.

The chain uses TRBV5-1 and TRBJ2-3; 8 bases fit TRBD2. Germline loops: CDR1 SGHRS, CDR2 YFSETQ. The trim removed 4 bases at V and 2 bases at J, leaving 6 bases unmatched. The CDR3 is 15 amino acids. The CDR3 loop reads CASSGRGGNTDTQYF. The CDR3 DNA reads TGCGCCAGCAGCGGACGGGGGGGTAACACAGATACGCAGTATTTT. The full variable domain, with the rest looked up from reference TRBV5-1 and TRBJ2-3, is KAGVTQTPRYLIKTRGQQVTLSCSPISGHRSVSWYQQTPGQGLQFLFEYFSETQRNKGNFPGRFSGRQFSNSRSEMNVSTLELGDSALYLCASSGRGGNTDTQYFGPGTRLTVL.

The rearrangement links TRBV2 to TRBJ2-7; the D gene is possibly TRBD1 (7 bases). The CDR3 is 14 amino acids. In germline, CDR1 is SNHLY, CDR2 FYNNEI. V was pared by 4 bases and J by 3 bases, with 13 bases between. CDR3 sequence reads: CASSVQGGIYEQYF. CDR3 DNA: TGTGCCAGCAGTGTGCAGGGGGGTATCTACGAGCAGTACTTC. Drawing the rest from reference TRBV2 and TRBJ2-7, the complete variable domain is EPEVTQTPSHQVTQMGQEVILRCVPISNHLYFYWYRQILGQKVEFLVSFYNNEISEKSEIFDDQFSVERPDGSNFTLKIRSTKLEDSAMYFCASSVQGGIYEQYFGPGTRLTVT.

The V and J genes are TRBV7-2 and TRBJ2-7; 11 nucleotides align to TRBD1. The CDR3 consists of 16 residues. V was pared by 3 bases and J by 2 bases, with 6 bases of the junction left unmatched. Germline V CDR1 and CDR2: SGHTA, FQGNSA. This CDR3 reads CASSFSGTGGAYEQYF. CDR3 nucleotide sequence: TGTGCCAGCAGCTTCTCCGGGACAGGGGGTGCCTACGAGCAGTACTTC.

V gene TRBV7-2 combines with J gene TRBJ2-2; the match to TRBD1 covers 9 bases. The CDR3 contains 16 residues. The V gene end was trimmed by 5 bases and the J gene end by 5 bases; junction bases not matched to a gene: 9. Per germline, CDR1 SGHTA and CDR2 FQGNSA. The CDR3 coding sequence is TGTGCCAGCAGCCCTAGGACAGGGGCTTCAACCGGGGAGCTGTTTTTT. Translating gives CASSPRTGASTGELFF.

The J gene is TRBJ2-3, the V gene TRBV7-9; the match to TRBD1 covers 10 bases. The CDR3 sequence is 15 residues long. Germline V gene sequence: CDR1 SEHNR, CDR2 FQNEAQ (reference sequence). The junction had 8 bases not matched to a gene; V was cut back by 5 bases and J by 6 bases. DNA of the CDR3: TGTGCCAGCAGCGGGGGGGACAGGGGTCTCGATACGCAGTATTTT. Translated: CASSGGDRGLDTQYF.

The chain recombines TRBV28 with TRBJ1-4; perhaps TRBD1 as D (5 bases). CDR1 MDHEN and CDR2 SYDVKM come from the germline V gene. This CDR3 is built from 15 residues. V was clipped by 3 bases and J by 7 bases, with 15 bases between them. CDR3 nucleotide sequence: TGTGCCAGCAGTTTGGTTACAGGTTCTGGTGAAAAACTGTTTTTT. Its protein product is CASSLVTGSGEKLFF. Drawing the rest from reference TRBV28 and TRBJ1-4, the complete variable domain is DVKVTQSSRYLVKRTGEKVFLECVQDMDHENMFWYRQDPGLGLRLIYFSYDVKMKEKGDIPEGYSVSREKKERFSLILESASTNQTSMYLCASSLVTGSGEKLFFGSGTQLSVL.

The chain has TRBV9 and TRBJ1-6; D uncertain. Germline V gene data show CDR1 as SGDLS and CDR2 as YYNGEE. CDR3 length: 16 residues. V was clipped by 3 bases and J by 0 bases, with 10 bases between them. The CDR3 protein is CASSGTGSSYNSPLHF. The CDR3 coding sequence is TGTGCCAGCAGCGGGACTGGCAGCTCCTATAATTCACCCCTCCACTTT.

The chain links TRBV6-6 to TRBJ1-5; D call uncertain. The V gene lost 2 bases and the J gene lost 12 bases, with 14 bases spanning the gap. This CDR3 region has 13 residues. The V gene's germline CDR1 is MNHNY and CDR2 SVGAGI (reference sequence). The CDR3 loop is CASSYLSRGGQHF. CDR3 sequence (DNA): TGTGCCAGCAGTTACCTTAGCCGGGGTGGCCAGCATTTT.